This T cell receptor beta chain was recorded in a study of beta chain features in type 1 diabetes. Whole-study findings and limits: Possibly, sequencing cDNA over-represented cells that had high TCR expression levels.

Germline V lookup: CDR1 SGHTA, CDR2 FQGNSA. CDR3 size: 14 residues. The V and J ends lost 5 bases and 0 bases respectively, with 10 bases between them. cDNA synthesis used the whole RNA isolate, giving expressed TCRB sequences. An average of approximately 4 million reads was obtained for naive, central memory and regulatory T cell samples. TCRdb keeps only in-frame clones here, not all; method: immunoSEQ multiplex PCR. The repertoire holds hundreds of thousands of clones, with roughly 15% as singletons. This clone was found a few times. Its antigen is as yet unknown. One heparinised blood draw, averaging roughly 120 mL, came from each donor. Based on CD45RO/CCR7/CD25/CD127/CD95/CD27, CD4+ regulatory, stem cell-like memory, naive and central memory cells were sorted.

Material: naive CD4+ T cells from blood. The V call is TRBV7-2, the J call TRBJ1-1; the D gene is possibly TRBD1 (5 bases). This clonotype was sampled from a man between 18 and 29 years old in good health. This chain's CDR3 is CASSKRTLNTEAFF. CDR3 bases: TGTGCCAGCAGCAAACGGACATTGAACACTGAAGCTTTCTTT.